This entry lists 17 T cell receptor beta chains sequenced from one sample in a study of shared clonotypes between healthy human individuals. Sequencing was performed with immunoSEQ multiplex PCR; in TCRdb, only in-frame clones are kept and a portion is missing. Of millions of clones listed, roughly 95% are singletons. The sample comprised naive CD4+ T cells sorted from blood. Subset: CD45RA+ positively selected. Receptors were obtained from a man aged 18 to 29 in good health.

CDR3 sequence reads: CASSPYGWNTEAFF. CDR3 coding DNA: TGTGCCAGCAGCCCATACGGGTGGAACACTGAAGCTTTCTTT. This chain uses TRBV27 with TRBJ1-1; D call uncertain. V gave up 6 bases and J gave up 1 base, with 12 bases separating them. The CDR3 consists of 14 residues. Germline CDR1 is MNHEY and CDR2 is SMNVEV (reference sequence).

V usage is TRBV10-3 and J usage is TRBJ2-1, with no clear D. The V gene's germline CDR1 is ENHRY and CDR2 SYGVKD. Trimming removed 0 bases from V and 6 bases from J, with 6 bases in between. The CDR3 extends over 13 amino acids. DNA of the CDR3: TGTGCCATCAGTGAGTCTAGCCCCAATGAGCAGTTCTTC. Translated, it gives CAISESSPNEQFF.

The V call is TRBV19, the J call TRBJ1-1, with D perhaps TRBD1 (6 bases). Trimming left V 5 bases short and J 1 base short, with 8 bases between. The CDR3 consists of 13 residues. Germline CDR1 is LNHDA and CDR2 is SQIVND (reference sequence). CDR3 loop: CASSQQGNTEAFF. Written as DNA, the CDR3 is TGTGCCAGTAGTCAACAGGGGAACACTGAAGCTTTCTTT. Based on the CDR3 plus reference TRBV19 and TRBJ1-1, the full variable domain is DGGITQSPKYLFRKEGQNVTLSCEQNLNHDAMYWYRQDPGQGLRLIYYSQIVNDFQKGDIAEGYSVSREKKESFPLTVTSAQKNPTAFYLCASSQQGNTEAFFGQGTRLTVV.

The sample holds one count of this clone. The chain recombines TRBV6-5 with TRBJ1-4; D gene uncertain. The CDR3 consists of 15 residues. Germline V gene sequence: CDR1 MNHEY, CDR2 SVGAGI. Trimming removed 6 bases at V and 0 bases at J, with 11 bases between. CDR3 sequence: CASRRTGATNEKLFF. CDR3 nucleotides: TGTGCCAGCAGGCGAACCGGAGCAACTAATGAAAAACTGTTTTTT.

The chain combines TRBV2 with TRBJ2-5; D uncertain. With 6 bases removed from V and 4 bases from J, the gap between germline ends came to 12 bases. The CDR3 consists of 13 residues. Germline assignment: CDR1 SNHLY and CDR2 FYNNEI. The CDR3 DNA follows: TGTGCCAGCAGCGCCAACAGAGGAGAGACCCAGTACTTC. Translating it yields CASSANRGETQYF.

Concerning this clone: The same CDR3 can be traced to other DNA sequences in this sample. The chain combines TRBV7-9 with TRBJ2-1; D is perhaps TRBD1 (6 bases). CDR1 and CDR2 from the germline V gene are SEHNR and FQNEAQ (reference sequence). The CDR3 is 16 residues long. The V gene lost 4 bases and the J gene lost 0 bases, with 13 bases spanning the gap. CDR3 nucleotides: TGTGCCAGCAGCTCCCCTACAGGGAGCTCCTACAATGAGCAGTTCTTC. It specifies CASSSPTGSSYNEQFF.

The rearrangement uses TRBV27 and TRBJ2-1; perhaps TRBD1 as D (6 bases). The length of the CDR3 is 13 residues. Germline assignment: CDR1 MNHEY and CDR2 SMNVEV (reference sequence). Between the trimmed V and J ends, which lost 9 bases and 4 bases, there was a span of 13 bases. Here the CDR3 reads CASTGTKYNEQFF. CDR3 coding DNA: TGTGCCAGTACCGGGACAAAATACAATGAGCAGTTCTTC.

The chain recombines TRBV11-3 with TRBJ2-5; D is ambiguous. Trimming pared 0 bases from V and 3 bases from J, leaving 5 bases between. Germline CDR1 and CDR2: SGHNT and YENEEA. The CDR3 is 13 residues long. The CDR3, as DNA: TGTGCCAGCAGCTTAGACAGAAAAGAGACCCAGTACTTC. Its translation is CASSLDRKETQYF.

The V and J genes are TRBV7-6 and TRBJ1-2; 9 bases align to TRBD1. With V trimmed by 5 bases and J by 2 bases, 6 bases remained unmatched. The CDR3 spans 15 residues. Germline V gene sequence: CDR1 SGHVS, CDR2 FNYEAQ. This CDR3 reads CASSRHGQGNYGYTF. The CDR3 DNA reads as TGTGCCAGCAGCCGCCATGGACAGGGGAACTATGGCTACACCTTC. The variable domain in full, completed from reference TRBV7-6 and TRBJ1-2, reads GAGVSQSPRYKVTKRGQDVALRCDPISGHVSLYWYRQALGQGPEFLTYFNYEAQQDKSGLPNDRFSAERPEGSISTLTIQRTEQRDSAMYRCASSRHGQGNYGYTFGSGTRLTVV.

The genes are TRBV4-1 and TRBJ2-3, with TRBD2 matching 9 bases. The germline V gene encodes CDR1 MGHRA and CDR2 YSYEKL. V gave up 1 base and J gave up 1 base; unmatched junction bases: 3. This CDR3 has 16 residues. The CDR3 DNA reads TGCGCCAGCAGCCAAGCGGAGCGGGGGGGCACAGATACGCAGTATTTT. It specifies CASSQAERGGTDTQYF.

The chain combines TRBV6-5 with TRBJ1-4; 7 bases are shared with TRBD1. After removal of 5 bases from V and 8 bases from J, the junction contained 11 bases not matched to a gene. This CDR3 spans 15 amino acids. From germline, CDR1 is MNHEY and CDR2 SVGAGI. DNA for the CDR3: TGTGCCAGCAGTCAAGGACAGGATAGATGGGAAAAACTGTTTTTT. Translated: CASSQGQDRWEKLFF.

This clone was recorded only once. The V call is TRBV19, the J call TRBJ2-7, with D unresolved. The V end was cut by 4 bases, the J end by 2 bases, with 15 bases between. CDR3 length: 15 amino acids. Germline CDR1 and CDR2: LNHDA and SQIVND (reference sequence). The CDR3 region has the DNA TGTGCCAGTAGTACCCTTGGGTCCTTAACCTACGAGCAGTACTTC. As protein: CASSTLGSLTYEQYF.

V and J are TRBV19 and TRBJ2-7; D remains unclear. This CDR3 spans 15 amino acids. V shed 5 bases and J shed 0 bases, with 14 bases lying between them. Per germline, CDR1 LNHDA and CDR2 SQIVND (reference sequence). The CDR3 protein is CASSLSMTGSYEQYF. The CDR3 DNA reads TGTGCCAGTAGTCTATCCATGACCGGCTCCTACGAGCAGTACTTC. Full variable domain (rest looked up from reference TRBV19 and TRBJ2-7): DGGITQSPKYLFRKEGQNVTLSCEQNLNHDAMYWYRQDPGQGLRLIYYSQIVNDFQKGDIAEGYSVSREKKESFPLTVTSAQKNPTAFYLCASSLSMTGSYEQYFGPGTRLTVT.

This clone showed up just once. The gene calls are TRBV11-2 and TRBJ2-3; a weak D match, TRBD1 (6 bases). The CDR3 has 16 residues. V lost 6 bases and J lost 0, with 16 bases in between. From germline, CDR1 is SGHAT and CDR2 FQNNGV. This CDR3 is CASSRPGATSTDTQYF. Here the CDR3 DNA reads TGTGCCAGCAGTAGACCAGGGGCAACTAGCACAGATACGCAGTATTTT.

This chain joins TRBV6-6 and TRBJ1-5; 10 nucleotides line up with TRBD1. V trimming: 5 bases; J trimming: 5 bases; junction bases outside the gene matches: 6. The CDR3 runs to 15 residues. CDR1 and CDR2 from the germline V gene are MNHNY and SVGAGI (reference sequence). Here the CDR3 reads CASSGDRGAYQPQHF. CDR3 DNA: TGTGCCAGCAGTGGGGACAGGGGCGCGTATCAGCCCCAGCATTTT.

V is TRBV9 and J is TRBJ2-7; 7 nucleotides align to TRBD1. This CDR3 spans 14 amino acids. Trimming cost V 1 base and J 4 bases; bases outside gene matches: 5. The germline V gene has CDR1 SGDLS and CDR2 YYNGEE. In nucleotides, the CDR3 is TGTGCCAGCAGCGTATCGTCGACAGGGTACGAGCAGTACTTC. It specifies CASSVSSTGYEQYF.

With regard to this clone: Other DNA sequences in the sample encode the same CDR3. The chain recombines TRBV9 with TRBJ1-1, with 8 bases matching TRBD1. Germline loops: CDR1 SGDLS, CDR2 YYNGEE. The V gene end was trimmed by 5 bases and the J gene end by 5 bases; junction bases not matched to a gene: 5. The CDR3 is 13 amino acids. CDR3 protein: CASSATGGTEAFF. Here the CDR3 DNA reads TGTGCCAGCAGTGCCACAGGGGGAACTGAAGCTTTCTTT.